The 18 T cell receptor beta chains below were found in one sample sequenced in a study of neurological immune-mediated disorders. TCRdb reprocessed the 5' RACE reads with MiXCR, giving one entry per CDR3 protein. This sample yields around 78,000 distinct CDR3 sequences, of which 15% to 20% are seen a single time; 15% belongs to the top ten. Material for sequencing was PBMCs. These receptors came from a woman in her forties in good health.

This clonotype was recorded many times. The V and J genes are TRBV5-5 and TRBJ2-1; 7 nucleotides agree with TRBD1. CDR3 size: 14 residues. Looked up from germline, CDR1 is SGHKS and CDR2 is YYEKEE (reference sequence). J gave up 8 bases and V 3 bases, and 8 bases lay outside the gene matches. This chain's CDR3 is CASSSLRGPHEQFF. As DNA, the CDR3 is TGTGCCAGCAGCTCCCTTAGGGGGCCCCATGAGCAGTTCTTC. Full variable domain (rest looked up from reference TRBV5-5 and TRBJ2-1): DAGVTQSPTHLIKTRGQQVTLRCSPISGHKSVSWYQQVLGQGPQFIFQYYEKEERGRGNFPDRFSARQFPNYSSELNVNALLLGDSALYLCASSSLRGPHEQFFGPGTRLTVL.

This clonotype was observed many times. The rearrangement links TRBV20-1 to TRBJ1-1, with 9 positions matching TRBD1. Germline lookup yields CDR1 DFQATT and CDR2 SNEGSKA (reference sequence). Germline trimming cut 0 bases from V and 0 bases from J; bases unmatched to any gene: 5. The CDR3 runs to 16 residues. In DNA, the CDR3 is TGCAGTGCTAGAGATTTCGGGACAGGGATGAACACTGAAGCTTTCTTT. Translating it yields CSARDFGTGMNTEAFF.

This clonotype was found many times. The genes are TRBV5-1 and TRBJ1-6, with D perhaps matching TRBD1 (5 bases). Germline-derived CDR1 and CDR2 are SGHRS and YFSETQ. CDR3 size: 15 residues. Between the trimmed V and J ends, which lost 2 bases and 10 bases, there was a span of 16 bases. The CDR3 sequence: CASSFGKGAESPLHF. CDR3 coding DNA: TGCGCCAGCAGCTTCGGGAAAGGGGCGGAATCACCCCTCCACTTT.

Many counts were recorded for this clonotype. The chain is built from TRBV3-1 and TRBJ2-1; 10 bases map to TRBD2. The V and J ends lost 5 bases and 6 bases, in that order; junction bases with no gene match: 7. CDR1 is LGHDT, CDR2 YNNKEL, per germline (reference sequence). The CDR3 is 15 residues long. The CDR3 loop reads CASSTSSGGFNEQFF. For the CDR3, the DNA is TGTGCCAGCAGCACCTCTAGCGGGGGTTTCAATGAGCAGTTCTTC.

This clonotype was seen at least ten times. The chain joins TRBV4-3 to TRBJ1-3; D is perhaps TRBD1 (5 bases). CDR1 LGHNA and CDR2 YSLEER come from the germline V gene. V lost 2 bases and J 8 bases, leaving 19 bases between the germline ends. The CDR3 consists of 16 residues. Here the CDR3 reads CASSQSLPGGSDTIYF. CDR3 bases: TGCGCCAGCAGCCAATCCCTACCCGGGGGGAGTGACACCATATATTTT.

The V call is TRBV20-1, the J call TRBJ1-5; perhaps TRBD1 as D (5 bases). The CDR3 runs to 15 residues. The V and J ends lost 6 bases and 3 bases respectively, with 18 bases between them. The V gene's germline CDR1 is DFQATT and CDR2 SNEGSKA (reference sequence). CDR3 in amino acids: CSAGVDTTINQPQHF. CDR3 nucleotides: TGCAGTGCGGGGGTTGACACTACTATCAATCAGCCCCAGCATTTT.

V usage is TRBV7-2 and J usage is TRBJ2-5, with 10 bases matching TRBD2. From germline, CDR1 is SGHTA and CDR2 FQGNSA. Germline trimming cut 4 bases from V and 9 bases from J; bases unmatched to any gene: 8. This CDR3 contains 14 residues. The CDR3 protein is CASSSSGGAVAQYF. In DNA form, the CDR3 reads TGTGCCAGCAGCTCGAGCGGGGGGGCCGTGGCCCAGTACTTC.

This clonotype has at least ten counts. The rearrangement joins TRBV20-1 to TRBJ1-4; 9 bases are a match to TRBD1. The CDR3 runs 13 residues. Trimming cost V 6 bases and J 5 bases; bases outside gene matches: 4. From germline, CDR1 is DFQATT and CDR2 SNEGSKA (reference sequence). The CDR3 spells CSAAGTGNEKLFF. DNA of the CDR3: TGCAGTGCAGCCGGGACAGGGAATGAAAAACTGTTTTTT.

In its sample, this clonotype was seen many times. The chain recombines TRBV20-1 with TRBJ2-3; 9 positions match TRBD2. CDR1 DFQATT and CDR2 SNEGSKA come from the germline V gene (reference sequence). The CDR3 covers 16 residues. With 6 bases clipped from V and 5 bases from J, the junction kept 15 bases outside the gene matches. CDR3 nucleotides: TGCAGTGCCATCCACCAGCTAAGCGGGGGGAAAGATACGCAGTATTTT. This translates into CSAIHQLSGGKDTQYF.

In this sample, this clonotype turned up many times. This chain connects TRBV5-1 to TRBJ1-2; a possible D gene is TRBD1 (5 bases). This CDR3 is built from 15 residues. Germline V gene lookup returns CDR1 SGHRS and CDR2 YFSETQ. V shed 0 bases and J shed 5 bases, with 14 bases lying between them. The CDR3 DNA is TGCGCCAGCAGCTTGGCCCTGGGGCAGGATTATGGCTACACCTTC. Translation gives CASSLALGQDYGYTF.

Ten or more counts support this clonotype. The J gene is TRBJ2-2, the V gene TRBV4-3; D perhaps matches TRBD1 (5 bases). Germline V gene sequence: CDR1 LGHNA, CDR2 YSLEER. The CDR3 contains 17 residues. The V end lost 3 bases, the J end lost 4 bases, and 18 bases lay between the germline ends. The CDR3 here is CASSQARGPGPTGELFF. The DNA for the CDR3 is TGCGCCAGCAGCCAGGCTAGGGGCCCAGGGCCCACCGGGGAGCTGTTTTTT.

Remarks on this clonotype: The CDR3 does not close with the conserved phenylalanine or tryptophan, likely indicating a read error. The V and J genes are TRBV20-1 and TRBJ2-5, with 8 bases aligning to TRBD2. Germline-derived CDR1 and CDR2 are DFQATT and SNEGSKA (reference sequence). V was clipped by 5 bases and J by 4 bases; unmatched bases: 9. CDR3 length: 14 amino acids. The CDR3 DNA is TGCAGTGCTGCCTCCCCGCGGGGGGCAGAGACCCAGTACTTA. This codes for CSAASPRGAETQYL.

The chain employs TRBV5-1 and TRBJ1-1, with 9 bases fitting TRBD1. The germline V gene encodes CDR1 SGHRS and CDR2 YFSETQ. This CDR3 region has 14 residues. J gave up 4 bases and V 4 bases, and 5 bases lay outside the gene matches. As DNA, the CDR3 is TGCGCCAGCAGCCCTGGACAGGGGATCACTGAAGCTTTCTTT. It is translated as CASSPGQGITEAFF.

The gene calls are TRBV4-3 and TRBJ2-1, with D unclear. This CDR3 is 16 amino acids long. From germline, CDR1 is LGHNA and CDR2 YSLEER. Trimming pared 5 bases from V and 9 bases from J, leaving 23 bases between. This chain's CDR3 is CASSYHAVTYKVEQFF. CDR3 nucleotides: TGCGCCAGCAGCTACCACGCTGTGACTTACAAAGTTGAGCAGTTCTTC.

Many counts were recorded for this clonotype. This chain uses TRBV20-1 with TRBJ2-3; weak D call: TRBD1 (6 bases). V was shortened by 3 bases and J by 0 bases, with 16 bases between the two germline ends. CDR3 size: 16 residues. Germline CDR1 is DFQATT and CDR2 is SNEGSKA (reference sequence). CDR3 region: CSARGWGHPSTDTQYF. Here the CDR3 DNA reads TGCAGTGCTAGGGGGTGGGGACACCCAAGCACAGATACGCAGTATTTT.

The chain joins TRBV5-1 to TRBJ1-1; D unresolved. Germline V lookup: CDR1 SGHRS, CDR2 YFSETQ. The CDR3 spans 15 residues. The V end lost 6 bases, the J end lost 1 base, and 16 bases lay between the germline ends. The CDR3: CASNPFEGGNTEAFF. The CDR3 DNA follows: TGCGCCAGCAACCCCTTTGAGGGAGGGAACACTGAAGCTTTCTTT.

This clonotype was counted ten times or more. The chain joins TRBV15 to TRBJ1-2, with TRBD1 matching 8 bases. The V segment lost 3 bases and the J segment 8 bases; nucleotides outside the gene matches: 8. Germline CDR1 reads LNHNV; CDR2 reads YYDKDF (reference sequence). The CDR3 has 14 residues. The CDR3 spells CATSRARQGFGYTF. The CDR3 nucleotides read TGTGCCACCAGCAGGGCACGACAGGGGTTCGGCTACACCTTC.

Details on this clonotype: This may be a read error, as it is one base from a much larger clone. The J gene is TRBJ1-1, the V gene TRBV5-1; 8 nucleotides align to TRBD1. CDR1 SGHRS and CDR2 YFSETQ come from the germline V gene. CDR3 length: 15 residues. The CDR3 reads CANSRRTGTNTEAFF. The DNA of the CDR3 is TGTGCCAACAGCCGAAGGACAGGGACGAACACTGAAGCTTTCTTT.